This T cell receptor beta chain was recorded in a study of blood T cell repertoires in COVID-19. Turning to the study itself: Whether acute or convalescent, the COVID-19 samples came from the United States, Italy and Spain. T cells, B-cell-depleted T cells, or PBMCs provided the cDNA or gDNA that served as material.

Only in-frame clones appear in the TCRdb table, and some are missing; sequencing was by immunoSEQ multiplex PCR. The sample holds about 160,000 clones, roughly 90% seen once. This CDR3 has 14 residues. CDR1 is LNHDA and CDR2 is SQIVND in the germline V gene (reference sequence). The V and J ends lost 6 bases and 6 bases, in that order; junction bases with no gene match: 7. Source material: peripheral blood. This clonotype was sampled from a man between 60 and 75 years old with active or convalescent COVID-19. The chain couples TRBV19 to TRBJ1-5, with TRBD1 matching over 8 bases. CDR3 sequence (DNA): TGTGCCAGTAGCCTCCACAGGGGGGCTCAGCCCCAGCATTTT. Encoded protein: CASSLHRGAQPQHF.